This TCR beta chain was sequenced for a study of cytomegalovirus exposure and HLA in healthy donors. Vbeta (60) and Jbeta (13) primers were used in the PCR. Clones were read by immunoSEQ multiplex PCR, and TCRdb kept only the in-frame ones, dropping some. The sample lists approximately 240,000 clones, approximately 84% occurring once. As regards this clone: Its antigen is unidentified.

Broader study findings: Only CMV serostatus was available as immune exposure information.

Between the trimmed V and J ends, which lost 0 bases and 4 bases, there was a span of 10 bases. The CDR3 extends over 14 amino acids. Germline V gene data show CDR1 as SGHDT and CDR2 as YYEEEE. Input material: PBMCs. This sequence originates from a woman aged 40 to 55 in good health and CMV-seronegative. This chain links TRBV5-6 with TRBJ1-1; D is ambiguous. Here the CDR3 reads CASSLARVGTEAFF. DNA for the CDR3: TGTGCCAGCAGCTTGGCTCGGGTTGGCACTGAAGCTTTCTTT.